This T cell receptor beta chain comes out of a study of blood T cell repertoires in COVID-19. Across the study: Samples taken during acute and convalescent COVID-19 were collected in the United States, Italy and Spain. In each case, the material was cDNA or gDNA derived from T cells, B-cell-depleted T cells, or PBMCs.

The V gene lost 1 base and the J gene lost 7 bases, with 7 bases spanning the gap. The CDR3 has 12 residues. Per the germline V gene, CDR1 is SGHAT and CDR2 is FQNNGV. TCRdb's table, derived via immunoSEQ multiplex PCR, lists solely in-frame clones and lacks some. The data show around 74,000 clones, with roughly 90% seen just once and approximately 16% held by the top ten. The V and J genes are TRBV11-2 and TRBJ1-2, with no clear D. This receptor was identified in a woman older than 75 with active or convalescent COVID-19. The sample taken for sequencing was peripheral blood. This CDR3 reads CASSLGRLGYTF. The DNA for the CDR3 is TGTGCCAGCAGCTTAGGGAGACTTGGCTACACCTTC.